The 2 T cell receptor beta chains reported below all come from one sample, sequenced in a study of Tregs in tolerant kidney transplant recipients. Assay used: immunoSEQ multiplex PCR; TCRdb lists only in-frame clones, some missing. The sample contains about 77,000 clones, roughly 98% of which appear only once. Material: CD4+ T cells from blood, obtained before the transplant. The receptors here all came from a human donor who received a combined kidney and bone marrow transplant.

The chain combines TRBV7-3 with TRBJ2-1; 7 bases are shared with TRBD2. The V segment lost 6 bases and the J segment 7 bases; nucleotides outside the gene matches: 9. The CDR3 covers 14 residues. The germline V gene encodes CDR1 SGHTA and CDR2 FQGTGA. The DNA of the CDR3 is TGTGCCAGCAGTCACGGACTAGTCGGAAATGAGCAGTTCTTC. Translated, it gives CASSHGLVGNEQFF.

The chain has TRBV4-1 and TRBJ2-7, with 12 nucleotides matching TRBD2. Germline CDR1 and CDR2: MGHRA and YSYEKL. This CDR3 region has 16 residues. With 4 bases clipped from V and 1 base from J, the junction kept 5 bases outside the gene matches. The CDR3 bases are TGCGCCAGCAGCCCGACTAGCGGGAGTTCGTCCTACGAGCAGTACTTC. It is translated as CASSPTSGSSSYEQYF.